Presented here are 7 T cell receptor beta chains from one specimen sequenced in a study of identical twins' blood T cells. TCRdb re-analysed the 5' RACE reads in MiXCR, keeping a single row per CDR3 protein. The profile covers around 380,000 distinct CDR3 sequences, with over 25% appearing a single time and roughly 6.1% taken by the ten largest. The source material was PBMCs. These receptors all stem from a woman between 18 and 50 years old in good health.

This sequence joins TRBV6-6 and TRBJ1-4; a possible D gene is TRBD1 (5 bases). Trimming left V 6 bases short and J 5 bases short, with 13 bases between. Germline V gives CDR1 MNHNY, CDR2 SVGAGI (reference sequence). CDR3 length: 14 residues. The CDR3 DNA is TGTGCCAGCAGCCCCGGGGGAATGAATGAAAAACTGTTTTTT. Translation gives CASSPGGMNEKLFF.

This clonotype has only a few counts. CDR3 in amino acids: CASSYINRGNYGYTF. CDR3 DNA sequence: TGTGCCAGCAGTTACATCAACAGGGGAAACTATGGCTACACCTTC. The chain has TRBV6-5 and TRBJ1-2; 7 positions agree with TRBD1. Germline V gives CDR1 MNHEY, CDR2 SVGAGI. The CDR3 runs 15 residues. V lost 2 bases, J lost 2 bases, and 5 bases stayed unmatched.

The chain is built from TRBV5-1 and TRBJ1-1, with 7 bases that match TRBD1. The CDR3 has 14 residues. Germline V gene lookup returns CDR1 SGHRS and CDR2 YFSETQ. Trimming removed 7 bases from V and 2 bases from J; junction bases left unmatched: 8. The CDR3 bases are TGCGCCAGCGGCACAGGGGAAATAAACACTGAAGCTTTCTTT. Protein: CASGTGEINTEAFF.

The gene calls are TRBV7-2 and TRBJ1-3; TRBD1 matches at 10 bases. Trimming removed 7 bases from V and 7 bases from J; junction bases left unmatched: 4. CDR3 length: 13 residues. CDR1 and CDR2 from the germline V gene are SGHTA and FQGNSA. The CDR3: CASNPGQGNTIYF. DNA of the CDR3: TGTGCCAGCAACCCGGGACAGGGGAACACCATATATTTT.

This clonotype was detected only a few times. The chain combines TRBV3-1 with TRBJ2-1; no definite D call. CDR1 and CDR2 from the germline V gene are LGHDT and YNNKEL (reference sequence). The CDR3 is 13 residues long. The V end lost 2 bases, the J end lost 10 bases, and 12 bases lay between the germline ends. In nucleotides, the CDR3 is TGTGCCAGCAGCCAAATTATGACCGGAGAGCAGTTCTTC. Translating it yields CASSQIMTGEQFF.

The chain recombines TRBV7-2 with TRBJ2-1; D possibly corresponds to TRBD2 (6 bases). The CDR3 totals 14 residues. With 5 bases removed from V and 10 bases from J, the gap between germline ends came to 18 bases. Germline V gene sequence: CDR1 SGHTA, CDR2 FQGNSA. CDR3: CASSLLREIDEQFF. The CDR3 DNA reads as TGTGCCAGCAGCCTCCTCCGGGAGATTGACGAGCAGTTCTTC.

The chain links TRBV6-5 to TRBJ1-1; 12 bases are a match to TRBD1. CDR3 length: 15 residues. In germline, CDR1 is MNHEY, CDR2 SVGAGI. V was pared by 8 bases and J by 2 bases, with 6 bases of the junction left unmatched. The CDR3 loop is CASWDRGPANTEAFF. The CDR3 DNA sequence: TGTGCCAGCTGGGACAGGGGGCCAGCAAACACTGAAGCTTTCTTT.